One sample yielded the 10 T cell receptor beta chains listed below, sequenced in a study of CD8 T cells in ankylosing spondylitis. TCRdb analysed the 5' RACE reads with MiXCR anew, one entry per CDR3 protein. The repertoire has 29,000 or so distinct CDR3 sequences, nearly 5.5% of them found once; the top ten carry less than 2%. Sequenced sample: blood, either unsorted or a sorted T cell fraction (not recorded which). These receptors were collected from a female donor with ankylosing spondylitis or in good health (not recorded which).

The genes are TRBV9 and TRBJ2-5, with 7 bases lining up with TRBD2. Germline trimming cut 3 bases from V and 5 bases from J; bases unmatched to any gene: 4. The CDR3 runs 13 residues. Looked up from germline, CDR1 is SGDLS and CDR2 is YYNGEE. CDR3 bases: TGTGCCAGCAGCGCGACTAGCTTGGAGACCCAGTACTTC. Encoded protein: CASSATSLETQYF. Together with reference TRBV9 and TRBJ2-5, the CDR3 gives the full variable domain: DSGVTQTPKHLITATGQRVTLRCSPRSGDLSVYWYQQSLDQGLQFLIQYYNGEERAKGNILERFSAQQFPDLHSELNLSSLELGDSALYFCASSATSLETQYFGPGTRLLVL.

Sample share makes this clonotype medium-sized (0.01 to 0.1%). The chain recombines TRBV9 with TRBJ2-3; D remains ambiguous. The germline V and J ends were trimmed by 4 bases and 6 bases, with 9 bases remaining between them. Germline V CDR1 and CDR2: SGDLS, YYNGEE. The CDR3 extends over 12 amino acids. The CDR3 sequence: CASSPRDDTQYF. The CDR3 coding sequence is TGTGCCAGCAGCCCTCGCGACGATACGCAGTATTTT. The whole variable domain, filled in from reference TRBV9 and TRBJ2-3, reads DSGVTQTPKHLITATGQRVTLRCSPRSGDLSVYWYQQSLDQGLQFLIQYYNGEERAKGNILERFSAQQFPDLHSELNLSSLELGDSALYFCASSPRDDTQYFGPGTRLTVL.

This clonotype was seen ten or more times. The rearrangement uses TRBV9 and TRBJ1-1; 7 bases line up with TRBD1. The V and J ends lost 4 bases and 4 bases, in that order; junction bases with no gene match: 10. The CDR3 runs 15 residues. Germline-derived CDR1 and CDR2 are SGDLS and YYNGEE. The CDR3 protein is CASSTRQGPGTEAFF. As DNA, the CDR3 is TGTGCCAGCAGCACACGACAGGGCCCGGGCACTGAAGCTTTCTTT.

At least ten counts were recorded for this clonotype. The chain is built from TRBV9 and TRBJ2-3; 8 bases fit TRBD2. Per the germline V gene, CDR1 is SGDLS and CDR2 is YYNGEE. Germline trimming cut 3 bases from V and 3 bases from J; bases unmatched to any gene: 3. The CDR3 has 14 residues. The CDR3 region is CASSARLATDTQYF. The CDR3 DNA follows: TGTGCCAGCAGCGCCCGACTAGCGACAGATACGCAGTATTTT.

This clonotype was recorded at least ten times. The CDR3 coding sequence is TGTGCCAGCAGCGTACTCAGTGGGGGGACCCCCAATGAGCAGTTCTTC. It is translated as CASSVLSGGTPNEQFF. This chain links TRBV9 with TRBJ2-1; D may be TRBD2 (6 bases). Germline assignment: CDR1 SGDLS and CDR2 YYNGEE. V was cut by 1 base and J by 6 bases, with 17 bases left in between. This CDR3 has 16 residues. Combining the CDR3 with reference TRBV9 and TRBJ2-1 gives the whole variable domain DSGVTQTPKHLITATGQRVTLRCSPRSGDLSVYWYQQSLDQGLQFLIQYYNGEERAKGNILERFSAQQFPDLHSELNLSSLELGDSALYFCASSVLSGGTPNEQFFGPGTRLTVL.

This clonotype was recorded at least ten times. CDR3 bases: TGTGCCAGCAGCGTGACTAGCGGGAGCGGTACCGGGGAGCTGTTTTTT. Translation gives CASSVTSGSGTGELFF. This sequence joins TRBV9 and TRBJ2-2; 12 bases map to TRBD2. V was pared by 2 bases and J by 5 bases, with 4 bases of the junction left unmatched. Germline V CDR1 and CDR2: SGDLS, YYNGEE. The length of the CDR3 is 16 residues.

This clonotype has at least ten counts. This chain joins TRBV9 and TRBJ2-1; no firm D call. The CDR3 is made up of 16 amino acids. Germline V gives CDR1 SGDLS, CDR2 YYNGEE. V was cut by 5 bases and J by 9 bases, with 24 bases left in between. The CDR3 region has the DNA TGTGCCAGCAGGCCAGTAGGGTCGGTGTCCTTTAGTGAGCAGTTCTTC. It is translated as CASRPVGSVSFSEQFF.

This clonotype was counted only a few times. The chain recombines TRBV9 with TRBJ1-1; D is unclear. V lost 0 bases and J 4 bases, leaving 7 bases between the germline ends. This CDR3 is 13 amino acids long. CDR1 is SGDLS and CDR2 is YYNGEE in the germline V gene. In nucleotides, the CDR3 is TGTGCCAGCAGCGTAGGGCAGACCACTGAAGCTTTCTTT. Its protein is CASSVGQTTEAFF.

This clonotype was recorded at least ten times. The chain links TRBV9 to TRBJ2-1, with a weak D call TRBD1 (6 bases). CDR3 length: 16 residues. From germline, CDR1 is SGDLS and CDR2 YYNGEE. The germline V and J ends were trimmed by 7 bases and 8 bases, with 25 bases remaining between them. CDR3 loop: CASGGLVGVSTDEQFF. In nucleotides, the CDR3 is TGTGCCAGCGGGGGCCTCGTGGGGGTGTCAACGGATGAGCAGTTCTTC.

Many counts were recorded for this clonotype. This chain links TRBV9 with TRBJ1-1, with D possibly TRBD1 on 6 matching bases. Deletions cut 0 bases from V and 8 bases from J, with 11 bases between. CDR3 length: 13 amino acids. Per germline, CDR1 SGDLS and CDR2 YYNGEE. The CDR3 DNA is TGTGCCAGCAGCGTAGGGCCCCAGGGGGAAGCTTTCTTT. Amino acid sequence: CASSVGPQGEAFF.